This record concerns one T cell receptor beta chain sequence. Its antigen is currently unknown. V gave up 7 bases and J gave up 5 bases, with 11 bases separating them. The CDR3 loop spans 13 amino acids. Germline-derived CDR1 and CDR2 are KGHDR and SFDVKD. Library preparation for TCR beta used quantitative 5'-RACE with molecular barcodes. TCRdb itself ran the 5' RACE reads through MiXCR, one entry per CDR3 protein. The profile shows about 450,000 distinct CDR3 sequences, 20% to 30% of them singletons. This sample was taken from a study of CD8 T cells in ankylosing spondylitis. General study results and limits: A motif in TCR beta, a set of under ten highly homologous variants, appeared characteristic of ankylosing spondylitis blood. From matched ankylosing spondylitis synovial fluid, disease-linked clones were reportedly recovered at significantly enriched levels. Some motif variants were previously reported in reactive arthritis synovial fluid and blood.

Sequencing was performed on blood, either unsorted or a sorted T cell fraction (not recorded which). The TCR sequence derives from a male donor with ankylosing spondylitis. V is TRBV24-1 and J is TRBJ2-1; TRBD1 is a possible D gene (5 bases). Here the CDR3 reads CATRSTGNNEQFF. CDR3 sequence (DNA): TGTGCCACCAGGTCAACAGGAAACAATGAGCAGTTCTTC.